The 32 T cell receptor beta chains in this list originate from one sample, sequenced in a study of blood T cell repertoires in COVID-19. Data came from immunoSEQ multiplex PCR; TCRdb stores just in-frame clones and leaves some out. The sample holds some 78,000 clones, more than 80% seen once. The sequencing input was peripheral blood. Receptors were obtained from a man aged 50-60 years with active or convalescent COVID-19.

The chain uses TRBV5-1 and TRBJ1-6; TRBD1 aligns across 8 bases. The germline CDR1 and CDR2 sequences are SGHRS and YFSETQ. Trimming cost V 1 base and J 7 bases; bases outside gene matches: 4. This CDR3 contains 15 residues. This chain's CDR3 is CASSLSRQGNSPLHF. The CDR3, as DNA: TGCGCCAGCAGCTTGTCTAGACAGGGGAATTCACCCCTCCACTTT.

The gene calls are TRBV3-1 (or the pseudogene TRBV3-2) and TRBJ1-2; possibly TRBD1 for D (6 bases). Trimming stripped 3 bases from V and 7 bases from J, with 12 bases between. This CDR3 has 13 residues. Germline V CDR1 and CDR2: LGHDT, YNNKEL (reference sequence). The CDR3 nucleotides read TGTGCCAGCAGCCAGGGGGGGGCCGGTGGCTACACCTTC. It yields the protein CASSQGGAGGYTF.

The chain is built from TRBV10-3 and TRBJ1-4; a weak D match, TRBD1 (6 bases). The CDR3 totals 13 residues. CDR1 and CDR2 from the germline V gene are ENHRY and SYGVKD. With 10 bases removed from V and 7 bases from J, the gap between germline ends came to 16 bases. The CDR3 region is CASQGLVSEKLFF. The DNA for the CDR3 is TGTGCCAGCCAGGGGCTAGTGTCTGAAAAACTGTTTTTT.

This clone has a handful of counts. This rearrangement joins TRBV10-2 to TRBJ2-7; D is undetermined. The CDR3 extends over 14 amino acids. With 3 bases removed from V and 3 bases from J, the gap between germline ends came to 12 bases. Germline loops: CDR1 WSHSY, CDR2 SAAADI. CDR3 nucleotide sequence: TGCGCCAGCAGTGAAGTCTGGTCAGTCTACGAGCAGTACTTC. The encoded protein is CASSEVWSVYEQYF.

The chain couples TRBV11-3 to TRBJ1-6; 7 bases line up with TRBD1. V was pared by 3 bases and J by 0 bases, with 14 bases of the junction left unmatched. Germline loops: CDR1 SGHNT, CDR2 YENEEA. The CDR3 length is 20 residues. The CDR3 loop reads CASSFSTDRPSSSYNSPLHF. The CDR3 DNA follows: TGTGCCAGCAGCTTTAGTACGGACAGGCCTTCGAGCTCCTATAATTCACCCCTCCACTTT.

The V and J genes are TRBV10-1 and TRBJ2-5; 9 bases are a match to TRBD1. V dropped 2 bases and J dropped 0; count of bases not matched to a gene: 13. The germline gives CDR1 WNHNN, CDR2 SYGVQD (reference sequence). This CDR3 has 19 residues. CDR3 residues: CASSEGTGTGFSYQETQYF. For the CDR3, the DNA is TGCGCCAGCAGTGAGGGGACAGGGACCGGTTTTTCGTACCAAGAGACCCAGTACTTC.

The chain has TRBV24-1 and TRBJ1-5; 9 nucleotides agree with TRBD1. The germline V gene has CDR1 KGHDR and CDR2 SFDVKD. The trim removed 5 bases at V and 2 bases at J, leaving 6 bases unmatched. The CDR3 totals 16 residues. The CDR3 here is CATSGTGGDGNQPQHF. CDR3 DNA sequence: TGTGCCACCAGTGGTACAGGGGGCGACGGCAATCAGCCCCAGCATTTT.

This clone was found a few times. This chain connects TRBV27 to TRBJ1-1; D is ambiguous. This CDR3 region has 12 residues. Germline CDR1 MNHEY, CDR2 SMNVEV (reference sequence). V gave up 6 bases and J gave up 4 bases, with 9 bases separating them. CDR3: CASSYGGTEAFF. The CDR3 nucleotides are TGTGCCAGCAGCTACGGCGGCACTGAAGCTTTCTTT.

This clone was recorded a few times. The J gene is TRBJ2-5, the V gene TRBV5-1; 10 bases line up with TRBD1. Trimming at V came to 6 bases and at J to 4 bases, leaving 9 bases not matched to a gene. The CDR3 contains 15 residues. Germline V gives CDR1 SGHRS, CDR2 YFSETQ. CDR3 bases: TGCGCCAGCATACGGACAGGGGGTAACGGAGAGACCCAGTACTTC. Translation: CASIRTGGNGETQYF.

The rearrangement joins TRBV7-9 to TRBJ2-7; D perhaps matches TRBD1 (5 bases). Trimming left V 5 bases short and J 4 bases short, with 21 bases between. Looked up from germline, CDR1 is SEHNR and CDR2 is FQNEAQ (reference sequence). CDR3 length equals 16 residues. Written as DNA, the CDR3 is TGTGCCAGCAGCCCCGGCCGAGAATTTACAGGTTACGAGCAGTACTTC. It is translated as CASSPGREFTGYEQYF.

The chain has TRBV10-1 and TRBJ2-1; 8 positions agree with TRBD1. After removal of 2 bases from V and 3 bases from J, the junction contained 3 bases not matched to a gene. CDR3 size: 15 residues. CDR1 is WNHNN and CDR2 is SYGVQD in the germline V gene (reference sequence). DNA of the CDR3: TGCGCCAGCAGTGAGGCAGGGGGCTACTACAATGAGCAGTTCTTC. Protein product: CASSEAGGYYNEQFF.

The V call is TRBV11-2, the J call TRBJ2-4; weak D call: TRBD1 (5 bases). The CDR3 covers 14 residues. Germline-derived CDR1 and CDR2 are SGHAT and FQNNGV. V was pared by 2 bases and J by 14 bases, with 19 bases between. CDR3 in DNA: TGTGCCAGCAGCTTAAACGCCGGGTTGGGGCTAGAGTACTTC. Protein: CASSLNAGLGLEYF.

The rearrangement links TRBV7-8 to TRBJ2-1; TRBD2 matches at 9 bases. There are 14 residues in the CDR3. CDR1 is SGHVS and CDR2 is FQNEAQ in the germline V gene. V was pared by 3 bases and J by 5 bases, with 2 bases of the junction left unmatched. The CDR3 protein is CASSLVAGDNEQFF. The CDR3 region has the DNA TGTGCCAGCAGCTTGGTAGCGGGGGACAATGAGCAGTTCTTC.

V is TRBV9 and J is TRBJ1-1; perhaps TRBD1 as D (6 bases). CDR1 and CDR2 (germline): SGDLS, YYNGEE. V was clipped by 1 base and J by 2 bases, with 9 bases between them. There are 14 residues in the CDR3. The CDR3 protein is CASSVQQGNTEAFF. DNA of the CDR3: TGTGCCAGCAGCGTACAACAGGGAAACACTGAAGCTTTCTTT.

Details on this clone: Other DNA sequences from this sample encode an identical CDR3 as well. CDR3 loop: CASSLKGGSGELFF. For the CDR3, the DNA is TGCGCCAGCAGCCTCAAGGGAGGGTCCGGGGAGCTGTTTTTT. The chain uses TRBV5-1 and TRBJ2-2; TRBD2 agrees at 7 bases. The CDR3 covers 14 residues. V lost 4 bases to trimming and J lost 6 bases; unmatched junction nucleotides: 6. Germline lookup yields CDR1 SGHRS and CDR2 YFSETQ.

The chain employs TRBV27 and TRBJ1-5; 9 bases are shared with TRBD1. The V gene end was trimmed by 5 bases and the J gene end by 7 bases; junction bases not matched to a gene: 12. The CDR3 has 16 residues. Germline V gene sequence: CDR1 MNHEY, CDR2 SMNVEV (reference sequence). This chain's CDR3 is CASSDRQGELVQPQHF. In DNA, the CDR3 is TGTGCCAGCAGTGACCGACAGGGGGAGTTAGTACAGCCCCAGCATTTT.

This clone came up once. The V call is TRBV3-1 (or the pseudogene TRBV3-2), the J call TRBJ2-7, with a weak D call TRBD1 (5 bases). Trimming cost V 6 bases and J 0 bases, with 12 bases left between them. Germline V lookup: CDR1 LGHDT, CDR2 YNNKEL (reference sequence). The CDR3 extends over 14 amino acids. The CDR3 DNA reads TGTGCCAGCAGTTACAGGTCCCGCTCCTACGAGCAGTACTTC. Residues: CASSYRSRSYEQYF.

This clone showed up just a few times. The V gene is TRBV19, the J gene TRBJ1-5, with D tentatively TRBD1 (5 bases). The germline V and J ends were trimmed by 2 bases and 3 bases, with 8 bases remaining between them. Per the germline V gene, CDR1 is LNHDA and CDR2 is SQIVND (reference sequence). The CDR3 spans 14 residues. CDR3 protein: CASSIRGDNQPQHF. The CDR3 DNA reads as TGTGCCAGTAGTATAAGGGGTGACAATCAGCCCCAGCATTTT.

This chain's CDR3 is CATSEPTGGAYTGELFF. The CDR3 DNA is TGTGCCACCAGTGAACCAACAGGGGGCGCGTACACCGGGGAGCTGTTTTTT. V and J are TRBV24-1 and TRBJ2-2; 9 positions agree with TRBD1. V trimming: 4 bases; J trimming: 3 bases; junction bases outside the gene matches: 8. Germline lookup yields CDR1 KGHDR and CDR2 SFDVKD. There are 17 residues in the CDR3.

This sequence joins TRBV30 and TRBJ2-4; tentative D call: TRBD2 (6 bases). Trimming shortened V by 8 bases and J by 0 bases, and 17 bases separated the two germline ends. In germline, CDR1 is GTSNPN, CDR2 SVGIG (reference sequence). The CDR3 spans 15 residues. The CDR3 region is CAQRSRELAKNIQYF. The CDR3 DNA reads as TGTGCCCAGAGGTCGCGGGAACTAGCCAAAAACATTCAGTACTTC.

The chain employs TRBV7-8 and TRBJ1-2, with TRBD1 matching over 7 bases. Germline V gene sequence: CDR1 SGHVS, CDR2 FQNEAQ. This CDR3 region has 12 residues. V lost 3 bases, J lost 8 bases, and 3 bases stayed unmatched. CDR3 sequence (DNA): TGTGCCAGCAGCTTCACAGGGGTCGGCTACACCTTC. It codes for CASSFTGVGYTF. The complete variable domain, with remaining parts taken from reference TRBV7-8 and TRBJ1-2, reads GAGVSQSPRYKVAKRGQDVALRCDPISGHVSLFWYQQALGQGPEFLTYFQNEAQLDKSGLPSDRFFAERPEGSVSTLKIQRTQQEDSAVYLCASSFTGVGYTFGSGTRLTVV.

The V gene is TRBV7-2, the J gene TRBJ2-1; 8 bases are shared with TRBD1. The CDR3 loop spans 15 amino acids. The trim removed 5 bases at V and 2 bases at J, leaving 5 bases unmatched. Germline values: CDR1 SGHTA, CDR2 FQGNSA. CDR3 in DNA: TGTGCCAGCAGCCCCCAGGGGGCGGCCTACAATGAGCAGTTCTTC. As protein: CASSPQGAAYNEQFF.

The chain combines TRBV19 with TRBJ1-1; TRBD1 matches at 8 bases. This CDR3 contains 15 residues. Germline V gene data show CDR1 as LNHDA and CDR2 as SQIVND (reference sequence). V lost 7 bases and J lost 7; bases outside the gene matches: 14. The CDR3, as DNA: TGTGCCAGTACTAATCACCCCAGGGGGCAGAATGAAGCTTTCTTT. This codes for CASTNHPRGQNEAFF.

This clone was picked up one time. The V and J genes are TRBV6-1 and TRBJ1-4, with D possibly TRBD1 on 5 matching bases. Between the trimmed V and J ends, which lost 3 bases and 5 bases, there was a span of 13 bases. The CDR3 spans 15 residues. CDR1 is MNHNS, CDR2 SASEGT, per germline. The CDR3 loop is CASSDSGGPNEKLFF. The CDR3 coding sequence is TGTGCCAGCAGTGATTCCGGGGGACCGAATGAAAAACTGTTTTTT.

CDR3 nucleotide sequence: TGTGCCAGCAGCTTAAATGGGGGGGGGTCTGGAAACACCATATATTTT. Its translation: CASSLNGGGSGNTIYF. The chain combines TRBV7-2 with TRBJ1-3; D perhaps matches TRBD1 (5 bases). The CDR3 spans 16 residues. Trimming took 2 bases from V and 1 from J, leaving 12 bases between them. Per germline, CDR1 SGHTA and CDR2 FQGNSA.

The chain combines TRBV5-8 with TRBJ2-1; TRBD2 matches at 11 bases. Germline CDR1 SGHTS, CDR2 YDEGEE. The CDR3 loop spans 17 amino acids. Losses at the gene ends were 0 bases for V and 6 bases for J; bases not matched to a gene: 8. The CDR3 reads CASSLAPLAGGPNEQFF. The CDR3 nucleotides read TGTGCCAGCAGCTTGGCCCCCCTAGCGGGGGGCCCCAATGAGCAGTTCTTC.

V and J are TRBV5-1 and TRBJ2-7; 10 bases are a match to TRBD2. CDR3 length: 17 residues. V lost 4 bases and J lost 0; bases outside the gene matches: 10. Germline values: CDR1 SGHRS, CDR2 YFSETQ. The CDR3 is CASSRGTSVISSYEQYF. Here the CDR3 DNA reads TGCGCCAGCAGCCGAGGGACTAGCGTAATTAGCTCCTACGAGCAGTACTTC.

This chain joins TRBV24-1 and TRBJ1-5, with 11 bases that match TRBD1. This CDR3 spans 14 amino acids. In germline, CDR1 is KGHDR, CDR2 SFDVKD. The V gene end was trimmed by 7 bases and the J gene end by 4 bases; junction bases not matched to a gene: 2. CDR3 sequence (DNA): TGTGCCACCAGGGGACAGGGGGTAAATCAGCCCCAGCATTTT. It yields the protein CATRGQGVNQPQHF.

The V and J genes are TRBV5-8 and TRBJ2-5, with TRBD2 as a possible D gene (6 bases). V gave up 6 bases and J gave up 5 bases, with 14 bases separating them. Per the germline V gene, CDR1 is SGHTS and CDR2 is YDEGEE. This CDR3 spans 13 amino acids. CDR3 sequence reads: CASKEQGRETQYF. As DNA, the CDR3 is TGTGCCAGCAAGGAACAAGGGAGGGAGACCCAGTACTTC. Supplemented by reference TRBV5-8 and TRBJ2-5, the full variable domain reads EAGVTQSPTHLIKTRGQQATLRCSPISGHTSVYWYQQALGLGLQFLLWYDEGEERNRGNFPPRFSGRQFPNYSSELNVNALELEDSALYLCASKEQGRETQYFGPGTRLLVL.

The count of this clone is one. This chain's CDR3 is CASSHEDSPSYEQYF. Written as DNA, the CDR3 is TGTGCCAGCAGCCACGAGGACAGTCCTTCCTACGAGCAGTACTTC. The chain employs TRBV6-5 and TRBJ2-7; weak D call: TRBD1 (6 bases). Germline loops: CDR1 MNHEY, CDR2 SVGAGI. V lost 6 bases to trimming and J lost 1 base, with 16 bases between them. CDR3 length: 15 residues.

The chain has TRBV28 and TRBJ1-4; D possibly corresponds to TRBD1 (6 bases). In germline, CDR1 is MDHEN, CDR2 SYDVKM. This CDR3 has 14 amino acids. V was trimmed by 6 bases and J by 7 bases, leaving 15 bases between them. CDR3 bases: TGTGCCAGCAGGGGGGCAGGTGTGCCTGAAAAACTGTTTTTT. Amino acid sequence: CASRGAGVPEKLFF.

This sequence joins TRBV6-2 or TRBV6-3 and TRBJ2-3; TRBD2 agrees at 9 bases. The ends lost 0 bases at V and 2 bases at J; junction bases unmatched: 6. This CDR3 is built from 17 residues. Per the germline V gene, CDR1 is MNHEY and CDR2 is SVGEGT. Here the CDR3 reads CASSYSTLAGNTDTQYF. The CDR3 DNA is TGTGCCAGCAGTTACTCGACACTAGCGGGTAACACAGATACGCAGTATTTT.